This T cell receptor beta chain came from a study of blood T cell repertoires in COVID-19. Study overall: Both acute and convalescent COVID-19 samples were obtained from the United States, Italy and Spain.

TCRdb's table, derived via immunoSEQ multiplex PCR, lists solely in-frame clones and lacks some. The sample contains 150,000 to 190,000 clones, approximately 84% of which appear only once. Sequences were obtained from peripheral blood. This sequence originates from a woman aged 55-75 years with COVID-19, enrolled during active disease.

CDR3 sequence reads: CASSLRGLQETQYF. The CDR3 nucleotides read TGTGCCAGCAGCTTAAGGGGACTCCAAGAGACCCAGTACTTC. The chain is built from TRBV7-3 and TRBJ2-5; possibly TRBD2 for D (6 bases). Trimming removed 1 base from V and 1 base from J, with 7 bases in between. Germline assignment: CDR1 SGHTA and CDR2 FQGTGA. The CDR3 covers 14 residues.